A selection of T cell receptor beta chains follows, all from one sample in a study of long-term antiretroviral therapy in people with HIV. Assay used: immunoSEQ multiplex PCR; TCRdb lists only in-frame clones, some missing. In the table there are more than 6,500 clones, around 70% of which are singletons. Sequencing was performed on unsorted PBMCs, taken 0.1 years before starting antiretroviral therapy. The receptors come from a man between 18 and 29 years old with HIV. CDR3s include the opening cysteine and the closing phenylalanine or tryptophan. A D gene is named only where the DNA matches it firmly. A clone size is listed for some rows: how often the clone was seen (once, few, many), or a class if it is expanded.

NA,TRBV30,TRBJ2-3,NA,TGTGCCTGGAGTGATGGCGGAGACTCCTCTAGCACAGATACGCAGTATTTT,CAWSDGGDSSSTDTQYF
NA,TRBV6-5,TRBJ2-3,NA,TGTGCCAGCTTCCCCGGACCCACAGATACGCAGTATTTT,CASFPGPTDTQYF
TRBD2,TRBV10-1,TRBJ2-1,once,TGCGCCAGCAGTGATAGCGGGGGCTACAATGAGCAGTTCTTC,CASSDSGGYNEQFF
NA,TRBV28,TRBJ1-1,NA,TGTGCCAGCAGTTTACCAAACACTGAAGCTTTCTTT,CASSLPNTEAFF
NA,TRBV5-1,TRBJ2-5,NA,TGCGCCAGCAGAGAGGGAAAAGAGACCCAGTACTTC,CASREGKETQYF
NA,TRBV7-8,TRBJ2-2,NA,TGTGCCAGCAGGACCGGGGCCGGGAACACCGGGGAGCTGTTTTTT,CASRTGAGNTGELFF
NA,TRBV19,TRBJ1-3,few,TGTGCCAGTAGCTTCGGCCTCAATTCTGGAAACACCATATATTTT,CASSFGLNSGNTIYF
TRBD1,TRBV5-8,TRBJ2-3,NA,TGTGCCGCCAGGGACAGACTCACAGATACGCAGTATTTT,CAARDRLTDTQYF
TRBD2,TRBV4-2,TRBJ2-2,NA,TGTGCCAGCAGCCAAGAATGGTCGCTGGGGGGGAAGGGCGGGGAGCTGTTTTTT,CASSQEWSLGGKGGELFF
TRBD1,TRBV30,TRBJ2-2,NA,TGTGCCTGGAGTGGGGCGACAGGGGCAAACACCGGGGAGCTGTTTTTT,CAWSGATGANTGELFF
NA,TRBV14,TRBJ2-1,NA,TGTGCCAGCAGCCAAGGACGCCCTTACACGTTTTTGGGTTTCGATAATGAGCAGTTCTTC,CASSQGRPYTFLGFDNEQFF
TRBD1,TRBV6-5,TRBJ1-1,NA,TGTGCCAGCAGTAAACAGGGGGCGCGCACTGAAGCTTTCTTT,CASSKQGARTEAFF
NA,TRBV18,TRBJ2-3,NA,TGTGCCAGCTCACCGGAGGGCACAGATACGCAGTATTTT,CASSPEGTDTQYF
TRBD1,TRBV19,TRBJ2-5,NA,TGTGCCAGTAGTATAAGGACAGGGACAGGGCAAGAGACCCAGTACTTC,CASSIRTGTGQETQYF
TRBD2,TRBV7-2,TRBJ2-5,NA,TGTGCCAGCAGCTCTCCCCTAGCGGAACAAGAGACCCAGTACTTC,CASSSPLAEQETQYF
NA,TRBV19,TRBJ1-6,NA,TGTGCCAGTAGACCTGCGAGCTCCTATAATTCACCCCTCCACTTT,CASRPASSYNSPLHF
NA,TRBV5-6,TRBJ1-1,NA,TGTGCCAGCAGCCCACACAGCTCCCCTAACACTGAAGCTTTCTTT,CASSPHSSPNTEAFF
TRBD2,TRBV28,TRBJ2-3,NA,TGTGCCAGCAGTTTCTTCGGGGTAGCGGGGTTACCCACAGATACGCAGTATTTT,CASSFFGVAGLPTDTQYF
NA,TRBV18,TRBJ1-1,once,TGTGCCAGCTCACCAATCTACACAGGAACCAACTTGAACACTGAAGCTTTCTTT,CASSPIYTGTNLNTEAFF
TRBD1,TRBV6-5,TRBJ1-6,NA,TGTGCCAGCAGTACGGGACAGGGGAACAATTCACCCCTCCACTTT,CASSTGQGNNSPLHF
TRBD1,TRBV9,TRBJ2-5,NA,TGTGCCAGCAGCTTTGGACAGGACCCTTGGGAGACCCAGTACTTC,CASSFGQDPWETQYF
NA,TRBV19,TRBJ2-1,NA,TGTGCCAGTAGTATAGGGGCGGATGAGCAGTTCTTC,CASSIGADEQFF
NA,TRBV28,TRBJ2-5,NA,TGTGCCAGCGGGGGCCGGGGACAAGAGACCCAGTACTTC,CASGGRGQETQYF